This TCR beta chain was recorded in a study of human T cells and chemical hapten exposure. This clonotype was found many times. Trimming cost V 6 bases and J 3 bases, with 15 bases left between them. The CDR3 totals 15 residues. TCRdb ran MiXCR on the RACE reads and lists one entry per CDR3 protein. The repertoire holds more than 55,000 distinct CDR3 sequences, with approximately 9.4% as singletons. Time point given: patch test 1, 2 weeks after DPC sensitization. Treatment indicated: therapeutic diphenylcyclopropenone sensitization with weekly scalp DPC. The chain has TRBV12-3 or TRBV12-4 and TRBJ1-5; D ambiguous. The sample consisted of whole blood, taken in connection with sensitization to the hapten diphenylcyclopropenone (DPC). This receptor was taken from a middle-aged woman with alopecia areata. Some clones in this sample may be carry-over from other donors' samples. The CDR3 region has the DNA TGTGCCAGCAGCCCGCCGAGGTCTATCAATCAGCCCCAGCATTTT. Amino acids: CASSPPRSINQPQHF.